The present T cell receptor (beta chain) was sequenced within a study of T-cell memory formation after mild COVID-19. Overall study findings and caveats: The CD4+ clones that contracted clustered mainly within CM and EM, and the CD8+ clones concentrated in EMRA. The authors left the SARS-CoV-2 specificity of second-wave clones peaking on day 37 unconfirmed.

To note about this clonotype: Its antigen remains unidentified.

Sample barcodes and UMIs were carried by the TCR alpha and TCR beta cDNA libraries that 5'RACE generated with constant-segment primers. One entry per CDR3 protein results from TCRdb running MiXCR on the 5' RACE reads. The sample records roughly 240,000 distinct CDR3 sequences, 15% to 20% being singletons. The length of the CDR3 is 15 residues. V lost 5 bases, J lost 3 bases, and 4 bases stayed unmatched. The germline V gene has CDR1 SNHLY and CDR2 FYNNEI. Sequencing was done on a sample of PBMCs or a T cell subset sorted from them (not recorded which). This clonotype was obtained from a man younger than 35 who had mild COVID-19 (a few samples of this study predate the infection). Cell type and time point are not known. The chain uses TRBV2 and TRBJ2-5; 12 positions agree with TRBD2. CDR3 loop: CASSSTSGGEETQYF. The CDR3 DNA sequence: TGTGCCAGCAGTTCGACTAGCGGGGGTGAAGAGACCCAGTACTTC.